The 25 T cell receptor beta chains below come from one sample, sequenced in a study of blood T cell repertoires in COVID-19. Sequenced by immunoSEQ multiplex PCR; TCRdb stores in-frame clones only, minus some. The data show 50,000 to 70,000 clones, around 82% seen once. The sample taken for sequencing was peripheral blood. All receptors derive from a man at least 80 years old with COVID-19, enrolled during active disease.

The table lists this clone with a few counts. The chain carries TRBV24-1 and TRBJ2-3; D unclear. The V gene's germline CDR1 is KGHDR and CDR2 SFDVKD. The CDR3 length is 15 residues. V lost 3 bases and J lost 2, with 11 bases in between. The DNA of the CDR3 is TGTGCCACCAGTGATGCGTCCTCCCACACAGATACGCAGTATTTT. Protein product: CATSDASSHTDTQYF.

This clone was seen once. The rearrangement joins TRBV2 to TRBJ2-1; 7 bases are a match to TRBD1. Unmatched junction bases numbered 3, after V lost 3 bases and J lost 13 bases. The length of the CDR3 is 11 residues. Germline V gives CDR1 SNHLY, CDR2 FYNNEI. CDR3 protein: CASSEAGGQFF. In DNA, the CDR3 is TGTGCCAGCAGTGAGGCAGGGGGTCAGTTCTTC.

This chain links TRBV7-2 with TRBJ2-5, with D perhaps TRBD2 (5 bases). The germline V gene encodes CDR1 SGHTA and CDR2 FQGNSA. CDR3 length: 12 residues. The V end lost 4 bases, the J end lost 7 bases, and 10 bases lay between the germline ends. In nucleotides, the CDR3 is TGTGCCAGCAGCTCGGGGTCAACGACCCAGTACTTC. Its translation is CASSSGSTTQYF.

V usage is TRBV30 and J usage is TRBJ2-2; possible D gene TRBD2, 5 bases. The V gene lost 8 bases and the J gene lost 2 bases, with 6 bases spanning the gap. Germline-derived CDR1 and CDR2 are GTSNPN and SVGIG (reference sequence). The CDR3 runs 11 residues. The CDR3 nucleotides read TGTGCCAGGACTAACACCGGGGAGCTGTTTTTT. As protein: CARTNTGELFF.

The chain uses TRBV5-1 and TRBJ1-2; TRBD1 matches 7 bases. The V gene's germline CDR1 is SGHRS and CDR2 YFSETQ. This CDR3 comprises 15 residues. J lost 3 bases, V lost 2 bases, and 7 bases had no gene match. The CDR3 DNA reads as TGCGCCAGCAGCTTACAGGGGACGTACGACTATGGCTACACCTTC. This sequence encodes CASSLQGTYDYGYTF.

CDR3 loop: CASSAGTGGLNEQFF. CDR3 DNA sequence: TGTGCCAGCAGCGCCGGGACAGGGGGTCTCAATGAGCAGTTCTTC. The chain has TRBV7-2 and TRBJ2-1, with 11 positions matching TRBD1. This CDR3 has 15 amino acids. In germline, CDR1 is SGHTA, CDR2 FQGNSA. The V gene end was trimmed by 5 bases and the J gene end by 6 bases; junction bases not matched to a gene: 6.

This clone has only one observation. J is TRBJ1-1 and V is TRBV29-1, with 10 bases matching TRBD1. V lost 7 bases to trimming and J lost 2 bases; unmatched junction nucleotides: 7. Germline V gene sequence: CDR1 SQVTM, CDR2 ANQGSEA. This CDR3 spans 14 amino acids. CDR3 coding DNA: TGCAGCGCCCCGGGACAGGGGCTTAACACTGAAGCTTTCTTT. The encoded protein is CSAPGQGLNTEAFF.

This chain connects TRBV24-1 to TRBJ2-1; 13 positions agree with TRBD2. With V trimmed by 2 bases and J by 5 bases, 8 bases remained unmatched. Germline V gene lookup returns CDR1 KGHDR and CDR2 SFDVKD. This CDR3 has 18 residues. The CDR3: CATSDYGTSGARDNEQFF. The DNA for the CDR3 is TGTGCCACCAGTGATTATGGGACTAGCGGGGCCAGGGACAATGAGCAGTTCTTC.

This sequence joins TRBV9 and TRBJ1-2, with a tentative D call TRBD1 (6 bases). The V end was cut by 3 bases, the J end by 4 bases, with 10 bases between. The CDR3 is 13 residues long. The germline V gene encodes CDR1 SGDLS and CDR2 YYNGEE. Here the CDR3 DNA reads TGTGCCAGCAGCGAAGGGGGGGGCTATGGCTACACCTTC. Amino acid sequence: CASSEGGGYGYTF.

The chain carries TRBV14 and TRBJ1-1, with TRBD1 matching 8 bases. Germline trimming cut 7 bases from V and 1 base from J; bases unmatched to any gene: 17. The germline V gene encodes CDR1 SGHDN and CDR2 FVKESK. The CDR3 is 18 residues long. The chain's CDR3 is CASTKIEIRDRTNTEAFF. DNA for the CDR3: TGTGCCAGCACCAAGATTGAGATTAGGGACAGGACGAACACTGAAGCTTTCTTT. Variable domain in full (rest from reference TRBV14 and TRBJ1-1): EAGVTQFPSHSVIEKGQTVTLRCDPISGHDNLYWYRRVMGKEIKFLLHFVKESKQDESGMPNNRFLAERTGGTYSTLKVQPAELEDSGVYFCASTKIEIRDRTNTEAFFGQGTRLTVV.

The chain has TRBV5-1 and TRBJ2-1; no clear D. CDR1 SGHRS and CDR2 YFSETQ come from the germline V gene. Between the trimmed V and J ends, which lost 0 bases and 4 bases, there was a span of 11 bases. The CDR3 covers 15 residues. CDR3 sequence: CASSLASTLYNEQFF. The CDR3 nucleotides are TGCGCCAGCAGCTTGGCCAGTACCCTGTACAATGAGCAGTTCTTC.

V and J are TRBV30 and TRBJ2-7, with 7 bases that match TRBD1. V lost 3 bases, J lost 6 bases, and 5 bases stayed unmatched. CDR1 is GTSNPN and CDR2 is SVGIG in the germline V gene (reference sequence). The CDR3 totals 12 residues. The CDR3 DNA follows: TGTGCCTGGAGCCCGACAGGGACCGAGCAGTACTTC. Translated, it gives CAWSPTGTEQYF. Variable domain in full (rest from reference TRBV30 and TRBJ2-7): SQTIHQWPATLVQPVGSPLSLECTVEGTSNPNLYWYRQAAGRGLQLLFYSVGIGQISSEVPQNLSASRPQDRQFILSSKKLLLSDSGFYLCAWSPTGTEQYFGPGTRLTVT.

This clone is a singleton in its sample. This chain joins TRBV6-6 and TRBJ1-1; D uncertain. V gave up 5 bases and J gave up 13 bases, with 17 bases separating them. This CDR3 comprises 12 residues. Per the germline V gene, CDR1 is MNHNY and CDR2 is SVGAGI (reference sequence). This CDR3 is CASSNTAREDFF. CDR3 DNA sequence: TGTGCCAGCAGTAACACAGCTAGGGAGGATTTCTTT.

This rearrangement joins TRBV4-3 to TRBJ1-2, with D perhaps matching TRBD1 (5 bases). V was cut by 1 base and J by 8 bases, with 26 bases left in between. Germline V gene lookup returns CDR1 LGHNA and CDR2 YSLEER. This CDR3 spans 18 amino acids. Written as DNA, the CDR3 is TGCGCCAGCAGCCAAGCCTTGCAGGGAGGGGAATTCACTATGGGCTACACCTTC. Amino acid sequence: CASSQALQGGEFTMGYTF.

This sequence joins TRBV5-1 and TRBJ2-3, with D possibly matching TRBD2 (6 bases). V shed 0 bases and J shed 0 bases, with 11 bases lying between them. The CDR3 length is 16 residues. Germline assignment: CDR1 SGHRS and CDR2 YFSETQ. The CDR3 is CASSLVAGFSTDTQYF. In DNA, the CDR3 is TGCGCCAGCAGCTTGGTTGCGGGATTTAGCACAGATACGCAGTATTTT.

The rearrangement links TRBV6-5 to TRBJ1-1, with D maybe TRBD1 (5 bases). Trimming left V 2 bases short and J 3 bases short, with 7 bases between. Germline V CDR1 and CDR2: MNHEY, SVGAGI. This CDR3 contains 13 residues. The CDR3 nucleotides read TGTGCCAGCAGTTACACGGGGGACACTGAAGCTTTCTTT. This translates into CASSYTGDTEAFF.

The chain carries TRBV29-1 and TRBJ2-7; TRBD2 is a possible D gene (7 bases). The ends were cut back, 5 bases at V and 6 bases at J, with 11 bases in the middle. CDR1 and CDR2 from the germline V gene are SQVTM and ANQGSEA. The CDR3 sequence is 11 residues long. The CDR3 protein is CSVTRGGEQYF. The DNA for the CDR3 is TGCAGCGTTACAAGGGGGGGCGAGCAGTACTTC.

The genes are TRBV7-9 and TRBJ2-5; D is undetermined. This CDR3 contains 12 residues. From germline, CDR1 is SEHNR and CDR2 FQNEAQ (reference sequence). Trimming removed 0 bases at V and 5 bases at J, with 4 bases between. The CDR3 region has the DNA TGTGCCAGCAGCTTAGCGACTGAGACCCAGTACTTC. Translation gives CASSLATETQYF.

The chain combines TRBV4-3 with TRBJ1-6, with D unclear. The CDR3 runs to 15 residues. Looked up from germline, CDR1 is LGHNA and CDR2 is YSLEER. With 0 bases removed from V and 10 bases from J, the gap between germline ends came to 13 bases. CDR3 in DNA: TGCGCCAGCAGCCAAGATGCCGGGGAGGGATCACCCCTCCACTTT. It translates to CASSQDAGEGSPLHF.

This sequence joins TRBV7-7 and TRBJ2-1; 12 positions agree with TRBD2. The V and J ends lost 5 bases and 2 bases, in that order; junction bases with no gene match: 1. CDR1 and CDR2 (germline): SSHAT, FNYEAQ (reference sequence). The CDR3 runs to 15 residues. The DNA for the CDR3 is TGTGCCAGCAGCCCTAGCGGGGGGGCCTACAATGAGCAGTTCTTC. Protein sequence: CASSPSGGAYNEQFF.

This clone was observed a handful of times. The V call is TRBV15, the J call TRBJ1-5; D is possibly TRBD1 (6 bases). The germline gives CDR1 LNHNV, CDR2 YYDKDF (reference sequence). The V gene lost 3 bases and the J gene lost 6 bases, with 15 bases spanning the gap. The length of the CDR3 is 15 residues. CDR3 in DNA: TGTGCCACCAGCAGGGGGGGGGCGAGAGGTCAGCCCCAGCATTTT. It specifies CATSRGGARGQPQHF.

The chain is built from TRBV6-2 or TRBV6-3 and TRBJ1-1; 7 bases line up with TRBD1. Trimming took 2 bases from V and 0 from J; bases not matched to a gene: 6. CDR1 and CDR2 (germline): MNHEY, SVGEGT. CDR3 length: 16 residues. The CDR3 loop reads CASSYHPGQLNTEAFF. DNA of the CDR3: TGTGCCAGCAGTTACCATCCGGGACAGTTGAACACTGAAGCTTTCTTT.

The chain recombines TRBV4-3 with TRBJ2-2, with 12 bases that match TRBD1. Germline-derived CDR1 and CDR2 are LGHNA and YSLEER. The CDR3 sequence is 16 residues long. With 4 bases clipped from V and 4 bases from J, the junction kept 4 bases outside the gene matches. The CDR3 nucleotides read TGCGCCAGCAGCCCAGGGACAGGGGGCGTCACCGGGGAGCTGTTTTTT. Amino acids: CASSPGTGGVTGELFF.

The chain employs TRBV6-5 and TRBJ2-7; D is possibly TRBD2 (5 bases). V dropped 0 bases and J dropped 3 bases, with 12 bases sitting between them. Germline assignment: CDR1 MNHEY and CDR2 SVGAGI. The CDR3 covers 15 residues. CDR3 coding DNA: TGTGCCAGCAGTTACTCCCCGGACGGGAACTACGAGCAGTACTTC. Its protein is CASSYSPDGNYEQYF.

The V call is TRBV6-5, the J call TRBJ2-1; TRBD1 matches 8 bases. V was clipped by 5 bases and J by 5 bases; unmatched bases: 2. This CDR3 region has 13 residues. Looked up from germline, CDR1 is MNHEY and CDR2 is SVGAGI. CDR3 DNA sequence: TGTGCCAGCAGTCGGACAGGGAACAATGAGCAGTTCTTC. This encodes CASSRTGNNEQFF.